This TCR beta chain was observed in a study of blood T cell repertoires in COVID-19. Overall study context: Whether acute or convalescent, the COVID-19 samples came from the United States, Italy and Spain. From T cells, B-cell-depleted T cells, or PBMCs came the material, which was cDNA or gDNA.

Measured with immunoSEQ multiplex PCR; TCRdb has only the in-frame clones, and not every one. The sample has about 270,000 clones, approximately 86% seen once. One Seattle source followed patients from active infection through their disease course. CDR1 and CDR2 from the germline V gene are SQVTM and ANQGSEA. The V end lost 7 bases, the J end lost 5 bases, and 11 bases lay between the germline ends. The CDR3 runs 11 residues. The V and J genes are TRBV29-1 and TRBJ2-5; D uncertain. Sequences were obtained from peripheral blood. The sequence derives from a woman aged 70-85 years with COVID-19, enrolled during active disease. This CDR3 is CSALVGETQYF. CDR3 nucleotides: TGCAGCGCCCTCGTCGGGGAGACCCAGTACTTC.